The T cell receptor beta chain described here comes from a study of blood T cell repertoires in COVID-19. About the research overall: Sites in the United States, Italy and Spain provided acute and convalescent COVID-19 samples.

The CDR3 is 13 amino acids. Trimming removed 10 bases at V and 2 bases at J, with 11 bases between. Germline-derived CDR1 and CDR2 are LNHDA and SQIVND (reference sequence). The Seattle patients, enrolled during active infection, were followed longitudinally. In the source study's methods: Nucleated cell number was recorded as an estimate derived from reference gene primer amplification. Only in-frame clones appear in the TCRdb table, and some are missing; sequencing was by immunoSEQ multiplex PCR. That table furnishes V, J and clone size, whereas the DNA furnished D and trimming. The sample yields roughly 440,000 clones, around 88% seen once.

The sample consisted of peripheral blood. The origin of this receptor is a woman between 45 and 60 years old with COVID-19, enrolled during active disease. The chain combines TRBV19 with TRBJ2-2, with D perhaps matching TRBD2 (6 bases). CDR3 loop: CATRDLNTGELFF. The CDR3 DNA sequence: TGTGCCACGCGGGATCTTAACACCGGGGAGCTGTTTTTT.